This is a list of T cell receptor beta chains from one sample in a study of T cells after yellow fever vaccination. TCRdb re-called the 5' RACE reads with MiXCR, one entry per CDR3 protein. The sample records 150,000 to 200,000 distinct CDR3 sequences, around 9% being singletons. The sample in question was CD8+ T cells sorted from PBMCs, obtained 45 days after the yellow fever booster vaccination. These TCRs come from a man younger than 35 who received the YFV17D yellow fever vaccine. Both conserved end residues are part of each CDR3.

CDR3aa	v_gene
CASSQVKGPGNEQFF	TRBV4-1
CASSAGAAEGVYEQYF	TRBV9
CASSLGDRVDTGELFF	TRBV7-9
CASSPPEGMYGYTF	TRBV18
CASSLGLGGYEQYF	TRBV7-6
CASSFRQGGQETQYF	TRBV7-6
CASSQGGREQETQYF	TRBV4-3
CASSPNLGSNQPQHF	TRBV4-3
CASSNRASYNEQFF	TRBV19
CASSYTLQGRAEAFF	TRBV4-1
CASGLPRGRGTPYEQYF	TRBV12-5
CSASFNDRFYEQYF	TRBV20-1
CASSLQRGGVAHEQFF	TRBV4-1
CSVEGIQSHYNEQFF	TRBV29-1
CSAAGPDSYEQYF	TRBV20-1
CASSRTGPNTEAFF	TRBV12-3/TRBV12-4
CASSTGAEAFF	TRBV6-5
CASREAGGTQETQYF	TRBV6-5